The text below deals with one TCR beta chain. J was trimmed by 2 bases and V by 7 bases; bases with no gene match: 10. Germline lookup yields CDR1 MDHEN and CDR2 SYDVKM. The CDR3 runs to 16 residues. These data originate in a study of blood T cell repertoires in COVID-19. Study-level background: The United States, Italy and Spain supplied acute and convalescent COVID-19 samples. T cells, B-cell-depleted T cells, or PBMCs provided the cDNA or gDNA that served as material.

Enrolled during active infection, Seattle patients were then followed longitudinally. Study processing details: From reference gene primer amplification, estimates of nucleated cell counts were derived. The assay was immunoSEQ multiplex PCR, and TCRdb's table has in-frame clones only and misses some. The V and J calls and clone size were taken over from that table, and D and trimming were inferred from the DNA. The repertoire holds about 300,000 clones, with approximately 88% as singletons. Sample: peripheral blood. The rearrangement uses TRBV28 and TRBJ1-5, with 8 bases matching TRBD1. The TCR was taken from a human donor with COVID-19, enrolled during active disease. The donor label of this sample is uncertain. The CDR3 nucleotides read TGTGCCAGCAATCCAGGGGGCGCGGGGGGCAATCAGCCCCAGCATTTT. It yields the protein CASNPGGAGGNQPQHF. Full variable domain (missing parts from reference TRBV28 and TRBJ1-5): DVKVTQSSRYLVKRTGEKVFLECVQDMDHENMFWYRQDPGLGLRLIYFSYDVKMKEKGDIPEGYSVSREKKERFSLILESASTNQTSMYLCASNPGGAGGNQPQHFGDGTRLSIL.